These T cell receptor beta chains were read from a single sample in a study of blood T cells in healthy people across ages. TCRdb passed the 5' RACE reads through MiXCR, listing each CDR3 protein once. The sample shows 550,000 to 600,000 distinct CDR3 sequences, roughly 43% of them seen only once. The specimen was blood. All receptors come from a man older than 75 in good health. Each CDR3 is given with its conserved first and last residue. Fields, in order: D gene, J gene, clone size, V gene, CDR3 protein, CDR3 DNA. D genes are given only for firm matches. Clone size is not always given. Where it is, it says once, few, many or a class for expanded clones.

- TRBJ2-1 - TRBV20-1 CSATDIMEFF TGCAGTGCTACTGACATCATGGAGTTCTTC
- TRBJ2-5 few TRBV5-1 CASSLEGGAETQYF TGCGCCAGCAGCTTGGAAGGGGGGGCGGAGACCCAGTACTTC
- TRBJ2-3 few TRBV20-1 CSAPPEISTDTQYF TGCAGTGCCCCGCCGGAGATAAGCACAGATACGCAGTATTTT
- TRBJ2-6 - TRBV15 CATSRTSYGANVLTF TGTGCCACCAGCAGAACTAGCTACGGGGCCAACGTCCTGACTTTC
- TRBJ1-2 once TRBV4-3 CASSQDRVFRDYGYTF TGCGCCAGCAGCCAAGATCGGGTGTTTCGGGACTATGGCTACACCTTC
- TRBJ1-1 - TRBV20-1 CSATSGSEAFF TGCAGTGCTACAAGTGGGTCTGAAGCTTTCTTT
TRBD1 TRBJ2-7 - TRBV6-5 CASSNGAGQGWYEQYF TGTGCCAGCAGTAATGGAGCCGGACAGGGATGGTACGAGCAGTACTTC
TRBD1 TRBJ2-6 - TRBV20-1 CSARVGGDRDLSGANVLTF TGCAGTGCTAGGGTCGGTGGAGACAGGGACCTCTCTGGGGCCAACGTCCTGACTTTC
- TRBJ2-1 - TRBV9 CASSAGYESNEQFF TGTGCCAGCAGCGCGGGCTATGAATCCAATGAGCAGTTCTTC
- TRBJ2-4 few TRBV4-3 CASSQDRGRIQYF TGCGCCAGCAGCCAAGACCGAGGTCGGATTCAGTACTTC
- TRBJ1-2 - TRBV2 CASSQDGEEYGYTF TGTGCCAGCAGTCAGGACGGCGAAGAGTATGGCTACACCTTC
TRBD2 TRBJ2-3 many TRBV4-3 CASSQRLAGETDTQYF TGCGCCAGCAGCCAGAGACTAGCGGGAGAGACAGATACGCAGTATTTT
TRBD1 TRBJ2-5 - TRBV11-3 CASGVGQGREETQYF TGTGCCAGCGGCGTTGGACAGGGGAGGGAAGAGACCCAGTACTTC
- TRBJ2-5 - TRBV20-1 CSARDHRTLQETQYF TGCAGTGCTAGAGACCACCGGACACTACAAGAGACCCAGTACTTC
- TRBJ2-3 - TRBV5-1 CASSPDTSDTQYF TGCGCCAGCAGCCCAGACACCTCAGATACGCAGTATTTT